Included here is one TCR beta chain sequence, with context. The data stem from a study of technical replicates of blood from a handful of donors. Trimming removed 2 bases at V and 10 bases at J, with 15 bases between. CDR3 size: 15 residues. Germline CDR1 is MGHRA and CDR2 is YSYEKL. This table comes from immunoSEQ multiplex PCR, and its TCRdb copy is limited to in-frame clones, with some not included. The sample shows about 93,000 clones, approximately 95% of them seen only once. Sequenced: T cells isolated from PBMCs. This chain joins TRBV4-1 and TRBJ1-6, with unresolved D. This TCR was sampled from a human donor in good health. The CDR3 region has the DNA TGCGCCAGCAGCCAACGACTGCCGGAAGCCTCACCCCTCCACTTT. Amino acids: CASSQRLPEASPLHF.